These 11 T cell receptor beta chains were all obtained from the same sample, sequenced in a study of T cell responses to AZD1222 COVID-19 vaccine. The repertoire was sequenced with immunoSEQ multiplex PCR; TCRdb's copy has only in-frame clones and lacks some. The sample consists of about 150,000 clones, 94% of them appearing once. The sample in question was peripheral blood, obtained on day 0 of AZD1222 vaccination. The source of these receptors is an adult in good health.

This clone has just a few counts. DNA for the CDR3: TGTGCCACTCTCATGGCAGGGCCTTCACCCCTCCACTTT. This sequence encodes CATLMAGPSPLHF. The J gene is TRBJ1-6, the V gene TRBV3-1 (or the pseudogene TRBV3-2); maybe TRBD1 (5 bases). CDR3 size: 13 residues. The germline V gene has CDR1 LGHDT and CDR2 YNNKEL (reference sequence). Trimming removed 10 bases from V and 9 bases from J, with 16 bases in between.

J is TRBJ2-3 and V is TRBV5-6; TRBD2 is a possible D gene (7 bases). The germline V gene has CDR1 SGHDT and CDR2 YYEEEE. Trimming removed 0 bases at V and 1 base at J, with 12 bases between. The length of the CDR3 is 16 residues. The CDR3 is CASSLVTGGRTDTQYF. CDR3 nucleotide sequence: TGTGCCAGCAGCTTGGTCACGGGGGGCCGCACAGATACGCAGTATTTT.

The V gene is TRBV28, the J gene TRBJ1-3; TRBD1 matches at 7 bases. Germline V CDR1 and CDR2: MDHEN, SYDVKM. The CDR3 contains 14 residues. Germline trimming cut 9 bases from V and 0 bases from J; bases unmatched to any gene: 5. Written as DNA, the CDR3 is TGTGCCAGTCGACCAGGGGGCTCTGGAAACACCATATATTTT. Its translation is CASRPGGSGNTIYF. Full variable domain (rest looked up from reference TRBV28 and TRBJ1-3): DVKVTQSSRYLVKRTGEKVFLECVQDMDHENMFWYRQDPGLGLRLIYFSYDVKMKEKGDIPEGYSVSREKKERFSLILESASTNQTSMYLCASRPGGSGNTIYFGEGSWLTVV.

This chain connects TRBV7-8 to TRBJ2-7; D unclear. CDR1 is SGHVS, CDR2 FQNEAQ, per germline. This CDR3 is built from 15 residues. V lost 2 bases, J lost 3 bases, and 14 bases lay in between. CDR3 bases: TGTGCCAGCAGCTTAAACTCCCTATGGGGCTACGAGCAGTACGTC. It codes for CASSLNSLWGYEQYV.

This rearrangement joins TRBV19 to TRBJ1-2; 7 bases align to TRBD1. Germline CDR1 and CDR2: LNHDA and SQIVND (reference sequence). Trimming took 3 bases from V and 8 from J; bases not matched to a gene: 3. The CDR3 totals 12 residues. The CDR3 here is CASSIRTGGYTF. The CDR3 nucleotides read TGTGCCAGTAGTATCCGGACAGGCGGCTACACCTTC. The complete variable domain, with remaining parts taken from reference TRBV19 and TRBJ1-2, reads DGGITQSPKYLFRKEGQNVTLSCEQNLNHDAMYWYRQDPGQGLRLIYYSQIVNDFQKGDIAEGYSVSREKKESFPLTVTSAQKNPTAFYLCASSIRTGGYTFGSGTRLTVV.

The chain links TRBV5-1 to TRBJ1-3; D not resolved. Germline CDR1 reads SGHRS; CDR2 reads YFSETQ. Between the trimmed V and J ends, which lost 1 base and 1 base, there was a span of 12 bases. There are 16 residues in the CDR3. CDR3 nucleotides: TGCGCCAGCAGCTTGTCGGTACTCTATTCTGGAAACACCATATATTTT. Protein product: CASSLSVLYSGNTIYF.

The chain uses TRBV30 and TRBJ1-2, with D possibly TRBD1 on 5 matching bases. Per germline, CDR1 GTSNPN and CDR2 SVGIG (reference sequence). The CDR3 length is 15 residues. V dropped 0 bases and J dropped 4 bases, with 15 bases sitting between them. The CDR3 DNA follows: TGTGCCTGGAGTGTAGGGGTCTCACGCGGCTATGGCTACACCTTC. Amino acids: CAWSVGVSRGYGYTF.

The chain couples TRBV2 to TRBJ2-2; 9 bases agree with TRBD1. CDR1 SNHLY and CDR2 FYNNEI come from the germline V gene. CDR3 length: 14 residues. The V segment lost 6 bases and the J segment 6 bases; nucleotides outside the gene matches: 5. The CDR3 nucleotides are TGTGCCAGCAGAACCGGGACAGGGTCCGGGGAGCTGTTTTTT. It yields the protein CASRTGTGSGELFF.

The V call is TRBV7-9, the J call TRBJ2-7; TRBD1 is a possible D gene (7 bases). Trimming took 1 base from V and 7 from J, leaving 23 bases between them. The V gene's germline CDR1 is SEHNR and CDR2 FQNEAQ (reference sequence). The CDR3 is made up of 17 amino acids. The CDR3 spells CASSLVWVATGEDEQYV. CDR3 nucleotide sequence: TGTGCCAGCAGCTTAGTATGGGTGGCCACAGGGGAGGATGAGCAGTACGTC.

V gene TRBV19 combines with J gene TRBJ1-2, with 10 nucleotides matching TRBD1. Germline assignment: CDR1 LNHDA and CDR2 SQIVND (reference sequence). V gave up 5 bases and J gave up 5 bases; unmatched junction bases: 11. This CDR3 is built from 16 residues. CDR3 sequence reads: CASSLYAGQGGYGYTF. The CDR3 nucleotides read TGTGCCAGTAGTCTATACGCCGGACAGGGGGGATATGGCTACACCTTC.

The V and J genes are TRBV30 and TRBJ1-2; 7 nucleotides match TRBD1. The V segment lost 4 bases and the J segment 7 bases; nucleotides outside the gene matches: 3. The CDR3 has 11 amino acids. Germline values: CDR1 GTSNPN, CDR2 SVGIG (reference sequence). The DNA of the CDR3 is TGTGCCTGGATGCAGGGGGGTGGCTACACCTTC. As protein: CAWMQGGGYTF.